The 18 T cell receptor beta chains below were found in one sample sequenced in a study of cytomegalovirus exposure and HLA in healthy donors. Libraries were prepared by immunoSEQ multiplex PCR; TCRdb keeps only in-frame clonotypes and omits some of them. The sample has more than 130,000 clones; around 90% are singletons. Sequencing was performed on PBMCs. Source of these receptors: a woman in her late teens or twenties in good health and CMV-seropositive.

This sequence joins TRBV28 and TRBJ1-6, with TRBD1 matching over 7 bases. Losses at the gene ends were 8 bases for V and 7 bases for J; bases not matched to a gene: 14. The CDR3 is 16 amino acids. Germline V gene sequence: CDR1 MDHEN, CDR2 SYDVKM. CDR3 residues: CASLDSSDRANSPLHF. The DNA for the CDR3 is TGTGCCAGCCTCGACTCATCCGACAGGGCCAATTCACCCCTCCACTTT.

The chain is built from TRBV5-6 and TRBJ1-5; D remains ambiguous. In germline, CDR1 is SGHDT, CDR2 YYEEEE. The V gene lost 0 bases and the J gene lost 6 bases, with 4 bases spanning the gap. The CDR3 spans 12 residues. The CDR3 spells CASSLAGQPQHF. CDR3 bases: TGTGCCAGCAGCTTGGCAGGTCAGCCCCAGCATTTT.

J is TRBJ1-2 and V is TRBV14, with no clear D. The length of the CDR3 is 12 residues. Germline V lookup: CDR1 SGHDN, CDR2 FVKESK. The ends were cut back, 3 bases at V and 2 bases at J, with 4 bases in the middle. This CDR3 is CASSHENYGYTF. DNA for the CDR3: TGTGCCAGCAGCCATGAGAACTATGGCTACACCTTC.

The chain couples TRBV5-5 to TRBJ2-2; D not resolved. V lost 3 bases, J lost 3 bases, and 15 bases lay in between. Germline V gives CDR1 SGHKS, CDR2 YYEKEE (reference sequence). The length of the CDR3 is 16 residues. CDR3 in amino acids: CASSYARTSYTGELFF. CDR3 in DNA: TGTGCCAGCAGCTATGCCCGCACTTCCTACACCGGGGAGCTGTTTTTT.

The J gene is TRBJ1-1, the V gene TRBV28; D unclear. The CDR3 sequence is 14 residues long. V was clipped by 3 bases and J by 0 bases, with 8 bases between them. Germline V lookup: CDR1 MDHEN, CDR2 SYDVKM. The CDR3: CASSLPTMNTEAFF. The CDR3 DNA sequence: TGTGCCAGCAGTTTGCCTACTATGAACACTGAAGCTTTCTTT.

The CDR3 region is CATCPDARGQETQYF. In DNA form, the CDR3 reads TGCGCCACCTGTCCCGACGCACGGGGCCAAGAGACCCAGTACTTC. The chain recombines TRBV5-1 with TRBJ2-5; maybe TRBD2 (5 bases). Germline V gene lookup returns CDR1 SGHRS and CDR2 YFSETQ. The CDR3 sequence is 15 residues long. V lost 9 bases, J lost 1 base, and 19 bases lay in between.

The chain joins TRBV10-3 to TRBJ1-5, with 9 bases aligning to TRBD1. CDR3 length: 17 amino acids. CDR1 is ENHRY, CDR2 SYGVKD, per germline. J was trimmed by 0 bases and V by 6 bases; bases with no gene match: 9. The CDR3 sequence is CAISPGQGRTSNQPQHF. The CDR3 DNA reads TGTGCCATCAGCCCGGGACAGGGACGCACTAGCAATCAGCCCCAGCATTTT.

V and J are TRBV6-1 and TRBJ2-7; unclear D gene. The CDR3 is made up of 15 amino acids. The V end was cut by 1 base, the J end by 4 bases, with 14 bases between. Germline CDR1 MNHNS, CDR2 SASEGT. The CDR3 DNA reads as TGTGCCAGCAGTGAAGTCACGGGTGCCTGGTACGAGCAGTACTTC. This translates into CASSEVTGAWYEQYF.

V is TRBV10-3 and J is TRBJ2-5, with 8 bases aligning to TRBD1. The CDR3 contains 15 residues. Germline V CDR1 and CDR2: ENHRY, SYGVKD. Trimming removed 2 bases from V and 1 base from J; junction bases left unmatched: 3. As DNA, the CDR3 is TGTGCCATCAGTGAGGCGACAGGGGTCCAAGAGACCCAGTACTTC. Protein sequence: CAISEATGVQETQYF.

The chain couples TRBV9 to TRBJ2-1, with D tentatively TRBD2 (6 bases). V lost 4 bases to trimming and J lost 4 bases, with 15 bases between them. This CDR3 has 15 residues. CDR1 and CDR2 from the germline V gene are SGDLS and YYNGEE. For the CDR3, the DNA is TGTGCCAGCAGCCCCGGAGGGCCGCCTTACAATGAGCAGTTCTTC. This encodes CASSPGGPPYNEQFF.

The chain has TRBV7-9 and TRBJ1-6; TRBD1 aligns across 7 bases. The CDR3 is made up of 16 amino acids. J was trimmed by 5 bases and V by 4 bases; bases with no gene match: 8. The germline V gene has CDR1 SEHNR and CDR2 FQNEAQ (reference sequence). The DNA for the CDR3 is TGTGCCAGCAGCTCGTCCCCGGGACAGAATAATTCACCCCTCCACTTT. Protein product: CASSSSPGQNNSPLHF.

V and J are TRBV28 and TRBJ1-1; D might be TRBD1 (6 bases). The V end lost 2 bases, the J end lost 1 base, and 11 bases lay between the germline ends. CDR3 length: 15 amino acids. From germline, CDR1 is MDHEN and CDR2 SYDVKM. The CDR3 here is CASSLPDRRNTEAFF. CDR3 coding DNA: TGTGCCAGCAGTTTACCCGACAGGAGGAACACTGAAGCTTTCTTT. The complete variable domain, with remaining parts taken from reference TRBV28 and TRBJ1-1, reads DVKVTQSSRYLVKRTGEKVFLECVQDMDHENMFWYRQDPGLGLRLIYFSYDVKMKEKGDIPEGYSVSREKKERFSLILESASTNQTSMYLCASSLPDRRNTEAFFGQGTRLTVV.

The V and J genes are TRBV2 and TRBJ1-2; 7 nucleotides line up with TRBD1. CDR1 and CDR2 from the germline V gene are SNHLY and FYNNEI. The CDR3 is 14 residues long. With 3 bases clipped from V and 4 bases from J, the junction kept 5 bases outside the gene matches. This CDR3 reads CASSEEGAIYGYTF. CDR3 DNA sequence: TGTGCCAGCAGTGAGGAGGGGGCAATCTATGGCTACACCTTC.

The chain is built from TRBV5-4 and TRBJ2-3, with 10 bases fitting TRBD1. The CDR3 consists of 15 residues. Germline-derived CDR1 and CDR2 are SGHNT and YYREEE (reference sequence). Trimming cost V 3 bases and J 4 bases; bases outside gene matches: 5. CDR3 bases: TGTGCCAGCAGCTCCAGACAGGGGGCCTCAGATACGCAGTATTTT. Translating gives CASSSRQGASDTQYF.

V and J are TRBV5-1 and TRBJ2-2; 7 positions match TRBD2. J was trimmed by 0 bases and V by 7 bases; bases with no gene match: 18. The germline CDR1 and CDR2 sequences are SGHRS and YFSETQ. This CDR3 comprises 19 residues. The CDR3 nucleotides read TGCGCCAGCCAAGGGAGGGCAGGGATTGTCGTGCCGAACACCGGGGAGCTGTTTTTT. It is translated as CASQGRAGIVVPNTGELFF.

The J gene is TRBJ2-1, the V gene TRBV7-8, with TRBD2 matching 15 bases. Losses at the gene ends were 4 bases for V and 0 bases for J; bases not matched to a gene: 4. Germline CDR1 is SGHVS and CDR2 is FQNEAQ. The CDR3 totals 18 residues. The CDR3 DNA is TGTGCCAGCAGCTCGGGACTAGCGGGGGGCCGCTCCTACAATGAGCAGTTCTTC. It specifies CASSSGLAGGRSYNEQFF.

The chain couples TRBV5-1 to TRBJ1-6; D might be TRBD1 (5 bases). V lost 4 bases to trimming and J lost 4 bases, with 12 bases between them. This CDR3 has 15 residues. Germline V gene lookup returns CDR1 SGHRS and CDR2 YFSETQ. The CDR3 sequence: CASSLQGSYNSPLHF. For the CDR3, the DNA is TGCGCCAGCAGCCTTCAGGGCAGTTATAATTCACCCCTCCACTTT.

The V and J genes are TRBV11-1 and TRBJ2-3; D might be TRBD2 (6 bases). The CDR3 contains 13 residues. Germline V CDR1 and CDR2: SGHAT, FQDESV (reference sequence). Trimming stripped 11 bases from V and 1 base from J, with 13 bases between. The DNA of the CDR3 is TGTGCCGGACGAGGAGGGGGCACAGATACGCAGTATTTT. Amino acids: CAGRGGGTDTQYF.